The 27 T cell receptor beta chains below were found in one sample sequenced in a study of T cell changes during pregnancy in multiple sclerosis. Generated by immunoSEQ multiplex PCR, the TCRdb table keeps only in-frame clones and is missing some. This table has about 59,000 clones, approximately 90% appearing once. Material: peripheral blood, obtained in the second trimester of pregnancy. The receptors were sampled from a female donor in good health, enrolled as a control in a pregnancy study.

CDR3 in DNA: TGTGCCAGCAGCTTATTACCTGACACGGCCTACGAGCAGTACTTC. It specifies CASSLLPDTAYEQYF. The chain carries TRBV7-6 and TRBJ2-7; no clear D. CDR3 length: 15 amino acids. CDR1 is SGHVS, CDR2 FNYEAQ, per germline. V lost 2 bases to trimming and J lost 2 bases, with 13 bases between them.

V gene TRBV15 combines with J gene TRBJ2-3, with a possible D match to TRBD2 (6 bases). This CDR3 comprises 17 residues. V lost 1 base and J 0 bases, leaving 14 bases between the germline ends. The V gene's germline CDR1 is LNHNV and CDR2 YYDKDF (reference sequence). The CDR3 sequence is CATSRVWAGLSTDTQYF. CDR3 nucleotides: TGTGCCACCAGCAGAGTTTGGGCGGGGTTGAGCACAGATACGCAGTATTTT.

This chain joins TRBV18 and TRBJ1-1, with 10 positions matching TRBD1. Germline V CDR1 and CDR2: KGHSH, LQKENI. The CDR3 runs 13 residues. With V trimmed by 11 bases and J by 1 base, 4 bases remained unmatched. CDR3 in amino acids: CAGRQGANTEAFF. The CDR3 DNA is TGTGCCGGACGACAGGGGGCGAACACTGAAGCTTTCTTT. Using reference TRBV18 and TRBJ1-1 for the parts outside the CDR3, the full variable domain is NAGVMQNPRHLVRRRGQEARLRCSPMKGHSHVYWYRQLPEEGLKFMVYLQKENIIDESGMPKERFSAEFPKEGPSILRIQQVVRGDSAAYFCAGRQGANTEAFFGQGTRLTVV.

Here the CDR3 DNA reads TGCGCCAGCAGCCAAGAGGTTCTAGCGGCCAATGAGCAGTTCTTC. Its protein is CASSQEVLAANEQFF. The J gene is TRBJ2-1, the V gene TRBV4-1, with 7 bases fitting TRBD2. The trim removed 0 bases at V and 6 bases at J, leaving 5 bases unmatched. From germline, CDR1 is MGHRA and CDR2 YSYEKL. This CDR3 has 15 amino acids.

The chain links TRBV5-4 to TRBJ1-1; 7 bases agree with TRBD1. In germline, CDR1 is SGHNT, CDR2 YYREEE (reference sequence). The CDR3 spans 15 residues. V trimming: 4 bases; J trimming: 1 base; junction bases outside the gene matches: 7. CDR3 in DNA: TGTGCCAGCAGCCGGGGACAGTCCGAGAACACTGAAGCTTTCTTT. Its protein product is CASSRGQSENTEAFF.

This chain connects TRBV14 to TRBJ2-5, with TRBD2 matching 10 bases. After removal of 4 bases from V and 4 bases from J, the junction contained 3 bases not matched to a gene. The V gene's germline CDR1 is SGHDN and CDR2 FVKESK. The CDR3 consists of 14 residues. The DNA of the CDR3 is TGTGCCAGCAGCCCCAGGACTAGCGGAGAGACCCAGTACTTC. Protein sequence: CASSPRTSGETQYF.

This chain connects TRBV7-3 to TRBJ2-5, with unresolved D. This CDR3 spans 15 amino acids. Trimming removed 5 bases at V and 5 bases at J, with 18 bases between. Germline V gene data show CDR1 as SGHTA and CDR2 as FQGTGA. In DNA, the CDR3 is TGTGCCAGCAGCCCCACGCCCGGTAGTAGCGAGACCCAGTACTTC. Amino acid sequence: CASSPTPGSSETQYF.

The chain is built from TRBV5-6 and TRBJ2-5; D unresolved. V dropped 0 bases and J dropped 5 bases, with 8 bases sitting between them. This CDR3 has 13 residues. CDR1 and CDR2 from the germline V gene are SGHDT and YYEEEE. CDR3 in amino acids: CASSLVALETQYF. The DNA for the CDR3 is TGTGCCAGCAGCTTGGTAGCTTTGGAGACCCAGTACTTC.

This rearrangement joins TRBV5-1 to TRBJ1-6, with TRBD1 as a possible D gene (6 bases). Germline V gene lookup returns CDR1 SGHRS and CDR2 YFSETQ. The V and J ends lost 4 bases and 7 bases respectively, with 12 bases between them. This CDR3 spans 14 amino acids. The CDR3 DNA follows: TGCGCCAGCAGCCCCGGACAGACAAATTCACCCCTCCACTTT. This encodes CASSPGQTNSPLHF.

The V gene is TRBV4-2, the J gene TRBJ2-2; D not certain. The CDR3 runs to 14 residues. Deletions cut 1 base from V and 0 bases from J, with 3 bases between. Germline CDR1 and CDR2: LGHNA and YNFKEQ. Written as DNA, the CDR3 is TGTGCCAGCAGCCAAGTATCGAACACCGGGGAGCTGTTTTTT. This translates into CASSQVSNTGELFF.

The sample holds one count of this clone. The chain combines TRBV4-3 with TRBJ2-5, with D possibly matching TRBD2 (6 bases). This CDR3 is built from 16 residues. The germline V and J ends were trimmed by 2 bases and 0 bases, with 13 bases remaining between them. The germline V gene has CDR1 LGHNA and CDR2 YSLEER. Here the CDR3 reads CASSQFQRTNQETQYF. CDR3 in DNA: TGCGCCAGCAGCCAATTTCAGCGGACTAACCAAGAGACCCAGTACTTC.

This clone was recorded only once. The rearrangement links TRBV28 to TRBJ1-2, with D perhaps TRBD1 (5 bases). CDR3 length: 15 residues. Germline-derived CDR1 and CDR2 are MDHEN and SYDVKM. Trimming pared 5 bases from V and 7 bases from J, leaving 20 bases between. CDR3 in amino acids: CASSLKGSGFGGYTF. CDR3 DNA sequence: TGTGCCAGCAGTCTCAAGGGGTCAGGGTTTGGTGGCTACACCTTC.

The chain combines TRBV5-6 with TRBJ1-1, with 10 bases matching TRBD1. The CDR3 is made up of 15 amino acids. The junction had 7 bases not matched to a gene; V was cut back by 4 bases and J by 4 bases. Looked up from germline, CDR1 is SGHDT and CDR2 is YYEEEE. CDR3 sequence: CASSPTGTGVTEAFF. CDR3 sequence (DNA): TGTGCCAGCAGCCCTACAGGGACAGGGGTCACTGAAGCTTTCTTT.

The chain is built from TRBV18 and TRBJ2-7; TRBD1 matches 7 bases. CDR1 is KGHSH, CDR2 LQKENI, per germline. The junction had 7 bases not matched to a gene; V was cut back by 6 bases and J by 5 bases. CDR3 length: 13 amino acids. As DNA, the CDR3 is TGTGCCAGCTCGCGCGAAACAGGGGACGAGCAGTACTTC. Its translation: CASSRETGDEQYF.

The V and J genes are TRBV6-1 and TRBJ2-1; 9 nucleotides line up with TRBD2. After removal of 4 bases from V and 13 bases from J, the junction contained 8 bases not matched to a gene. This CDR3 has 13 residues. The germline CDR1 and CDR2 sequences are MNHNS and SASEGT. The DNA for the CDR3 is TGTGCCAGCAGTGTTAGAGTAGCGGGAGACCAGTTCTTC. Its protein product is CASSVRVAGDQFF.

In DNA form, the CDR3 reads TGTGCCAGCAGTTCAGGCGCGGGGCCGTTGTACGAGCAGTACTTC. Its translation: CASSSGAGPLYEQYF. This chain uses TRBV2 with TRBJ2-7; possibly TRBD2 for D (6 bases). The CDR3 runs to 15 residues. Germline-derived CDR1 and CDR2 are SNHLY and FYNNEI. Deletions cut 5 bases from V and 4 bases from J, with 18 bases between.

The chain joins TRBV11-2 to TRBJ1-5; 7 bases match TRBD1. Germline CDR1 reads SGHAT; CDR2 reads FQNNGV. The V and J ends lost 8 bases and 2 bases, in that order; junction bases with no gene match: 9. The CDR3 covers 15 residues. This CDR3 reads CASAEGAGGNQPQHF. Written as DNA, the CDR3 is TGTGCCAGCGCGGAGGGGGCCGGGGGCAATCAGCCCCAGCATTTT.

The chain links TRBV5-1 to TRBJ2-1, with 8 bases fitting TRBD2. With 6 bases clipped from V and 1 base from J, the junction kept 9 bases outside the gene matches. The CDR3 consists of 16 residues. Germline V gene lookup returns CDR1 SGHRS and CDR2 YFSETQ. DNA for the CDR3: TGCGCCAGCACTGCCAGGAGCGGGAGTTCCTACAATGAGCAGTTCTTC. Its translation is CASTARSGSSYNEQFF.

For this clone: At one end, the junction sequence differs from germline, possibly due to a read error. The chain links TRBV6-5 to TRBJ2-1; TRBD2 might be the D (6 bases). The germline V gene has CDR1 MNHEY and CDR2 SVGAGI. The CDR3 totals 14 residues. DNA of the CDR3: TGTGCCAGCGAGGACTACCCCTCCCACAATGAGCAGTTCTTC. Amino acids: CASEDYPSHNEQFF.

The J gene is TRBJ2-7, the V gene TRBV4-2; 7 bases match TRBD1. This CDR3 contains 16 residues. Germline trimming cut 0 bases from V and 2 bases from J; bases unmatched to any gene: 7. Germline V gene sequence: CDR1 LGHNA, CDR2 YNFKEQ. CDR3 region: CASSQEKGAGTYEQYF. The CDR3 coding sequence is TGTGCCAGCAGCCAAGAAAAGGGGGCCGGGACCTACGAGCAGTACTTC.

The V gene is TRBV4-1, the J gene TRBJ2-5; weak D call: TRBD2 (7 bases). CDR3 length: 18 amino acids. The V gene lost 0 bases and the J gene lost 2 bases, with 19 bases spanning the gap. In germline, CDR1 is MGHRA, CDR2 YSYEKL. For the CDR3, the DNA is TGCGCCAGCAGCCAAGATACGGACGGGGGGCCCTCACAAGAGACCCAGTACTTC. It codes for CASSQDTDGGPSQETQYF.

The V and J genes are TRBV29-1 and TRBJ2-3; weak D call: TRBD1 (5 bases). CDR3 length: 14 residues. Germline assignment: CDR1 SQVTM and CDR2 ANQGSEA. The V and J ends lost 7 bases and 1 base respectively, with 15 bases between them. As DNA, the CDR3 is TGCAGCGCAGCCGAAATGACAGGCACAGATACGCAGTATTTT. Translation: CSAAEMTGTDTQYF.

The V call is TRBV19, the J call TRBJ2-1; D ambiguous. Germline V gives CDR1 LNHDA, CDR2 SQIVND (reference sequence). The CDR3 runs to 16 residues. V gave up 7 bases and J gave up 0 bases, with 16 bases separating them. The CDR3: CASKVSSRSSYNEQFF. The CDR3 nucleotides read TGTGCCAGTAAAGTAAGTAGTCGCTCCTCCTACAATGAGCAGTTCTTC.

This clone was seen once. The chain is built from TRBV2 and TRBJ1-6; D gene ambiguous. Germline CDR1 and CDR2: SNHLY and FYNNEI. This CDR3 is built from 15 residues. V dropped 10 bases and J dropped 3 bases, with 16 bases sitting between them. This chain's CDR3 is CATRSRGDYNSPLHF. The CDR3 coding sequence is TGTGCCACCCGATCACGCGGAGACTATAATTCACCCCTCCACTTT.

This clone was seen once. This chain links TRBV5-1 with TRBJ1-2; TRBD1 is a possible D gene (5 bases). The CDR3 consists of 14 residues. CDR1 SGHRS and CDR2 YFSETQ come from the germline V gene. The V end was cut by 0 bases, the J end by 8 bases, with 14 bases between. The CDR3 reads CASSLGQGSGGYTF. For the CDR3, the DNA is TGCGCCAGCAGCTTGGGGCAGGGATCCGGCGGCTACACCTTC. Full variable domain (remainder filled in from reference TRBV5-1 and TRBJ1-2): KAGVTQTPRYLIKTRGQQVTLSCSPISGHRSVSWYQQTPGQGLQFLFEYFSETQRNKGNFPGRFSGRQFSNSRSEMNVSTLELGDSALYLCASSLGQGSGGYTFGSGTRLTVV.

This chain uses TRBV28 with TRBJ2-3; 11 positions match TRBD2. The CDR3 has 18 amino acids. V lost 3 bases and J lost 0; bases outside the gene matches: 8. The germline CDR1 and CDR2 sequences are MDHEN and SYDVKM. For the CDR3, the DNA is TGTGCCAGCAGTTTTCCTCGATTAGCGGGAGGGAGCACAGATACGCAGTATTTT. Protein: CASSFPRLAGGSTDTQYF.

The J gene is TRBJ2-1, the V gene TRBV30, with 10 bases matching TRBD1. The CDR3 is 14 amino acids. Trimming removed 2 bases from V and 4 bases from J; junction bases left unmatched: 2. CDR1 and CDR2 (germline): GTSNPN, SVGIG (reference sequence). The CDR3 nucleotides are TGTGCCTGGAGTTGGGACAGGGGTTACAATGAGCAGTTCTTC. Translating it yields CAWSWDRGYNEQFF.